Sequencing of this T cell receptor beta chain was carried out in a study of Graves' ophthalmopathy and Graves' hyperthyroidism. Study outcomes and limitations: The model flagged ophthalmopathy progression at 55% to 71% sensitivity and around 72% specificity.

Trimming took off 0 bases at V and 9 bases at J, with 9 bases between the two ends. This CDR3 is built from 13 residues. Germline CDR1 and CDR2: GTSNPN and SVGIG (reference sequence). For repertoire sequencing, the TCR beta CDR3 regions were amplified from RNA transcripts. An initial RT-PCR round employing HTBI primers preceded a second-round multiplex PCR. TCRdb passed the multiplex PCR reads through MiXCR, listing each CDR3 protein once. This sample carries roughly 160,000 distinct CDR3 sequences, 35% to 45% of them seen once, and the ten largest clones take about 9.5%. Clinical symptoms, serum thyroxine, TRAb, thyroid ultrasound and orbital computed tomography formed the basis of diagnosis. This clonotype was seen at least ten times. The antigen remains undetermined.

The TCR sequence derives from a man aged 30 to 39 with Graves' ophthalmopathy. The sample comprised peripheral blood. The chain joins TRBV30 to TRBJ1-6; D not certain. Written as DNA, the CDR3 is TGTGCCTGGAGTGTGAAGGGCTCTTCACCCCTCCACTTT. Its translation: CAWSVKGSSPLHF.